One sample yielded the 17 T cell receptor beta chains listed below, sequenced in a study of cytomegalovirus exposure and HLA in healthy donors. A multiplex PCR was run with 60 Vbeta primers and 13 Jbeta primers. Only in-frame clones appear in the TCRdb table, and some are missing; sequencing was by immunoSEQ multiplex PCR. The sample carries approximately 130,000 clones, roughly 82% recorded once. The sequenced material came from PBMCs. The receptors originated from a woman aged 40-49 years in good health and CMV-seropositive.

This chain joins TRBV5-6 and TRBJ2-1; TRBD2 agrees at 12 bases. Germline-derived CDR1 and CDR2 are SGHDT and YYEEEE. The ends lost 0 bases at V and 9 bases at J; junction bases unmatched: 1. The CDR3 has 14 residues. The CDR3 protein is CASSLGGLAGEQFF. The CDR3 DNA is TGTGCCAGCAGCTTGGGGGGACTAGCGGGTGAGCAGTTCTTC.

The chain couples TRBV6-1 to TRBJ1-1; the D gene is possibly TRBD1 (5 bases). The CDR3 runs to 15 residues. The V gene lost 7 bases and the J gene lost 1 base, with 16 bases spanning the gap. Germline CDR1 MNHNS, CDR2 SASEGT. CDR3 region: CASIIFRDSNTEAFF. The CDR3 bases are TGTGCCAGCATTATCTTCCGGGACTCGAACACTGAAGCTTTCTTT.

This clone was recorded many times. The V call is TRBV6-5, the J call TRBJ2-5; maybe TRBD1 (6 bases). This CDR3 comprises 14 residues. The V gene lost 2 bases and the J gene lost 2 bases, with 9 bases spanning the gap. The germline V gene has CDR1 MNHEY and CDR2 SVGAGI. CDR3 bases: TGTGCCAGCAGTTACGGGACAACGCAAGAGACCCAGTACTTC. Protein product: CASSYGTTQETQYF.

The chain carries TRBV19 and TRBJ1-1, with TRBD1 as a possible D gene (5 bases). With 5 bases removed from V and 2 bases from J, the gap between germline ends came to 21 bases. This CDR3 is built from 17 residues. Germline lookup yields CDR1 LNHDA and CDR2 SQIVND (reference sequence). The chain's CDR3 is CASSPRDSQGPNTEAFF. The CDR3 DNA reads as TGTGCCAGTAGTCCCCGGGACTCCCAGGGACCCAACACTGAAGCTTTCTTT.

The CDR3 loop is CASSLLAGVTDTQYF. DNA for the CDR3: TGTGCCAGCAGTCTTCTAGCGGGGGTTACAGATACGCAGTATTTT. V gene TRBV6-6 combines with J gene TRBJ2-3; 10 bases map to TRBD2. Germline V gene sequence: CDR1 MNHNY, CDR2 SVGAGI (reference sequence). Trimming cost V 5 bases and J 3 bases; bases outside gene matches: 5. The CDR3 totals 15 residues.

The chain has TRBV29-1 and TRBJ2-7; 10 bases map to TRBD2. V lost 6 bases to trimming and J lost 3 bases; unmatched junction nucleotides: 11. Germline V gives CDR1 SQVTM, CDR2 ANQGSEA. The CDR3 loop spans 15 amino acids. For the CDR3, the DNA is TGCAGCGTCTTCGGTGGTAGCGGGGGGCTCTACGAGCAGTACTTC. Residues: CSVFGGSGGLYEQYF.

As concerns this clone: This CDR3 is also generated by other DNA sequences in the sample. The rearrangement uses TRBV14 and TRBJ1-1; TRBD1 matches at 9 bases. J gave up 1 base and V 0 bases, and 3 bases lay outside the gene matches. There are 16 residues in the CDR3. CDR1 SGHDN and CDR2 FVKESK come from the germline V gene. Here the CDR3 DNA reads TGTGCCAGCAGCCAAGATTTGGGACAGGGGAACACTGAAGCTTTCTTT. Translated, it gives CASSQDLGQGNTEAFF.

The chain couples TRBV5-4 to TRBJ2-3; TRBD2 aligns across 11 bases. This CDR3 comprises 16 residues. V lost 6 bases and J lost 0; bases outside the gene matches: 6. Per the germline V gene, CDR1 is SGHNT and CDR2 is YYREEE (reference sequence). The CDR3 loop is CASTMGTSGSTDTQYF. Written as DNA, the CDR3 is TGTGCCAGCACCATGGGGACTAGCGGAAGCACAGATACGCAGTATTTT.

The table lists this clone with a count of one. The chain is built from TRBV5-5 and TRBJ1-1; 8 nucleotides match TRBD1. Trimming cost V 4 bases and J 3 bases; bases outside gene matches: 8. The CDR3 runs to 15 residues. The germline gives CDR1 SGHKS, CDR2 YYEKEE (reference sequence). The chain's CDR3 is CASSALTGDDTEAFF. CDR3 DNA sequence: TGTGCCAGCAGCGCCCTGACAGGGGACGACACTGAAGCTTTCTTT. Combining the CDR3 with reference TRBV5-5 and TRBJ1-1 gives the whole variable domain DAGVTQSPTHLIKTRGQQVTLRCSPISGHKSVSWYQQVLGQGPQFIFQYYEKEERGRGNFPDRFSARQFPNYSSELNVNALLLGDSALYLCASSALTGDDTEAFFGQGTRLTVV.

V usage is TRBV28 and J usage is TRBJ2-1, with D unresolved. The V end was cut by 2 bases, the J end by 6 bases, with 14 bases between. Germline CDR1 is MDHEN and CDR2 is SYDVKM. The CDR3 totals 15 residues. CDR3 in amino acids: CASSLVPRGSNEQFF. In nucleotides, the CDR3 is TGTGCCAGCAGTTTAGTTCCTAGAGGATCCAATGAGCAGTTCTTC.

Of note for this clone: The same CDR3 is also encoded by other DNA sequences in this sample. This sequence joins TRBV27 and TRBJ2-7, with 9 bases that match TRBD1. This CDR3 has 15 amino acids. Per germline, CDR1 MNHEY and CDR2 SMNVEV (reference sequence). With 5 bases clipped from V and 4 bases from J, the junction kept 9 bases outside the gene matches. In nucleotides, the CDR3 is TGTGCCAGCAGTGACTCGACAGGGGGACCTTACGAGCAGTACTTC. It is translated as CASSDSTGGPYEQYF.

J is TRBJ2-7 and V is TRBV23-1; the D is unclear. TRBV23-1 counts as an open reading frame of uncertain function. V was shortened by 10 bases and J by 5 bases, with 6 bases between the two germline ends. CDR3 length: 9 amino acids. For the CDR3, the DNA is TGCGCCACCCCGGACGAGCAGTACTTC. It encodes CATPDEQYF.

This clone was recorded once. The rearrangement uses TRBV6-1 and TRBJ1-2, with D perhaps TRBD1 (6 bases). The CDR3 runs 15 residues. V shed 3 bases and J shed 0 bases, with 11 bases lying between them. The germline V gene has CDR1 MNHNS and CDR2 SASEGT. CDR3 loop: CASSDSGVPNYGYTF. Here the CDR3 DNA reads TGTGCCAGCAGTGACTCAGGGGTCCCTAACTATGGCTACACCTTC.

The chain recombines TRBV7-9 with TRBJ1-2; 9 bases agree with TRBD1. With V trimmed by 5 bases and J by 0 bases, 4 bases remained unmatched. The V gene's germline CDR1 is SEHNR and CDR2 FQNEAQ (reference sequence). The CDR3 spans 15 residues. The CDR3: CASSEGQGTNYGYTF. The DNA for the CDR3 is TGTGCCAGCAGCGAGGGACAGGGTACTAACTATGGCTACACCTTC.

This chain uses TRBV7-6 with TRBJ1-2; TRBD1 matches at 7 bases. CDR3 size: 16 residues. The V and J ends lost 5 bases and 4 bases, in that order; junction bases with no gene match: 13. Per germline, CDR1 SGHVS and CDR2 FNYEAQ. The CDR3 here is CASSPGAQGEGYGYTF. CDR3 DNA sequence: TGTGCCAGCAGCCCCGGGGCCCAGGGGGAAGGCTATGGCTACACCTTC. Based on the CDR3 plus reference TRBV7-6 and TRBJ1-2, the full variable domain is GAGVSQSPRYKVTKRGQDVALRCDPISGHVSLYWYRQALGQGPEFLTYFNYEAQQDKSGLPNDRFSAERPEGSISTLTIQRTEQRDSAMYRCASSPGAQGEGYGYTFGSGTRLTVV.

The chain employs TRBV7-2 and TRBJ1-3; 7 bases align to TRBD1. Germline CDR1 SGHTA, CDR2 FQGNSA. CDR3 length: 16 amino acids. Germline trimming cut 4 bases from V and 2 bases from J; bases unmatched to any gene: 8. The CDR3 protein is CASSSTTGVAGNTIYF. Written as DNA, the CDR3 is TGTGCCAGCAGCTCCACCACAGGGGTCGCTGGAAACACCATATATTTT. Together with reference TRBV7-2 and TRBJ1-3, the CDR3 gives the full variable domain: GAGVSQSPSNKVTEKGKDVELRCDPISGHTALYWYRQSLGQGLEFLIYFQGNSAPDKSGLPSDRFSAERTGGSVSTLTIQRTQQEDSAVYLCASSSTTGVAGNTIYFGEGSWLTVV.

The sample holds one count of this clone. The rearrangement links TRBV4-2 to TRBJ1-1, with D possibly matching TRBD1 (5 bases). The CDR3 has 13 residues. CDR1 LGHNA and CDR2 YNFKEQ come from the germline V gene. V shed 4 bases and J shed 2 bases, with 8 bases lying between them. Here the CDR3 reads CASSRDRNTEAFF. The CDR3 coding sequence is TGTGCCAGCAGCCGCGACAGAAACACTGAAGCTTTCTTT.